One and the same sample provided the 8 T cell receptor beta chains below, sequenced in a study of cytomegalovirus exposure and HLA in healthy donors. PCR employed 60 Vbeta and 13 Jbeta primers. Here immunoSEQ multiplex PCR was the method, and the copy in TCRdb shows in-frame clones only, minus some. In the table there are some 140,000 clones, approximately 61% of which are singletons. Sequenced: PBMCs. The receptors originated from a woman aged 40 to 50 in good health and CMV-seronegative.

V usage is TRBV4-1 and J usage is TRBJ1-2, with D perhaps TRBD1 (6 bases). V lost 8 bases to trimming and J lost 2 bases, with 18 bases between them. The CDR3 loop spans 15 amino acids. CDR1 MGHRA and CDR2 YSYEKL come from the germline V gene. In nucleotides, the CDR3 is TGCGCCAGCTCGCGGGGGGCGCCGGGGAACTATGGCTACACCTTC. This translates into CASSRGAPGNYGYTF.

This chain connects TRBV5-6 to TRBJ2-1; D is unclear. The CDR3 is made up of 12 amino acids. In germline, CDR1 is SGHDT, CDR2 YYEEEE. The V gene lost 1 base and the J gene lost 7 bases, with 6 bases spanning the gap. CDR3 in amino acids: CASSLLVNEQFF. The CDR3 nucleotides read TGTGCCAGCAGCTTGCTAGTAAATGAGCAGTTCTTC. Using reference TRBV5-6 and TRBJ2-1 for the parts outside the CDR3, the full variable domain is DAGVTQSPTHLIKTRGQQVTLRCSPKSGHDTVSWYQQALGQGPQFIFQYYEEEERQRGNFPDRFSGHQFPNYSSELNVNALLLGDSALYLCASSLLVNEQFFGPGTRLTVL.

This chain links TRBV18 with TRBJ1-1; TRBD1 is a possible D gene (5 bases). The germline V gene has CDR1 KGHSH and CDR2 LQKENI. This CDR3 spans 13 amino acids. The V end lost 3 bases, the J end lost 11 bases, and 16 bases lay between the germline ends. This CDR3 reads CASSPGQGLGAFF. The CDR3 DNA reads as TGTGCCAGCTCACCCGGACAAGGCCTGGGGGCTTTCTTT.

The chain employs TRBV4-3 and TRBJ2-7; D gene ambiguous. Deletions cut 0 bases from V and 3 bases from J, with 15 bases between. CDR3 length: 16 amino acids. Germline values: CDR1 LGHNA, CDR2 YSLEER. The CDR3 spells CASSQDQVRLSYEQYF. The DNA of the CDR3 is TGCGCCAGCAGCCAAGATCAGGTTAGGTTAAGCTACGAGCAGTACTTC.

The table lists this clone with a few counts. The CDR3 region is CASSLDQGQLYGYTF. CDR3 in DNA: TGCGCCAGCAGCTTAGACCAGGGACAGCTCTATGGCTACACCTTC. The chain joins TRBV5-1 to TRBJ1-2; TRBD1 agrees at 7 bases. Germline V gene lookup returns CDR1 SGHRS and CDR2 YFSETQ. This CDR3 has 15 amino acids. J gave up 4 bases and V 2 bases, and 8 bases lay outside the gene matches.

This clone was counted ten times or more. The rearrangement uses TRBV4-3 and TRBJ2-7; 9 nucleotides line up with TRBD2. V lost 6 bases and J lost 3; bases outside the gene matches: 9. This CDR3 region has 15 residues. CDR1 is LGHNA and CDR2 is YSLEER in the germline V gene. The CDR3 nucleotides read TGCGCCAGCAGTACTTATGGTAGCGGGGGCTACGAGCAGTACTTC. It specifies CASSTYGSGGYEQYF.

The gene calls are TRBV9 and TRBJ2-5; tentative D call: TRBD2 (6 bases). This CDR3 comprises 15 residues. Trimming cost V 4 bases and J 3 bases, with 16 bases left between them. Per germline, CDR1 SGDLS and CDR2 YYNGEE. CDR3 in DNA: TGTGCCAGCAGCAAAGATCTGACTAGGAAAGAGACCCAGTACTTC. As protein: CASSKDLTRKETQYF.

The chain uses TRBV5-1 and TRBJ2-1, with TRBD2 matching 13 bases. Germline-derived CDR1 and CDR2 are SGHRS and YFSETQ. The V and J ends lost 3 bases and 6 bases, in that order; junction bases with no gene match: 3. The CDR3 has 15 residues. CDR3 bases: TGCGCCAGCAGCTCAAGGACTAGCGGGGGCAATGAGCAGTTCTTC. Protein product: CASSSRTSGGNEQFF.